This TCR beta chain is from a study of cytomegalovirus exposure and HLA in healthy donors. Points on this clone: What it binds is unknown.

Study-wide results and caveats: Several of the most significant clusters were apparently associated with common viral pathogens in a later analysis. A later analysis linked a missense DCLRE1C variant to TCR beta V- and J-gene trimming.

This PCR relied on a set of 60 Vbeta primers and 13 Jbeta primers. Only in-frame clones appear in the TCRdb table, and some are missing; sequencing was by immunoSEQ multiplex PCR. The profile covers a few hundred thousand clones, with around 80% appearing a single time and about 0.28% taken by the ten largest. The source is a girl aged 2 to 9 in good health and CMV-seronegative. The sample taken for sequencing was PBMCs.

The CDR3, as DNA: TGTGCCAGCAGCCGTACTAGCGGGCTGGTTCAAGAGACCCAGTACTTC. Translation gives CASSRTSGLVQETQYF. The gene calls are TRBV7-9 and TRBJ2-5, with TRBD2 identical over 9 bases. V shed 5 bases and J 2 bases; nucleotides not matched to a gene: 9. Germline values: CDR1 SEHNR, CDR2 FQNEAQ (reference sequence). CDR3 length equals 16 residues.